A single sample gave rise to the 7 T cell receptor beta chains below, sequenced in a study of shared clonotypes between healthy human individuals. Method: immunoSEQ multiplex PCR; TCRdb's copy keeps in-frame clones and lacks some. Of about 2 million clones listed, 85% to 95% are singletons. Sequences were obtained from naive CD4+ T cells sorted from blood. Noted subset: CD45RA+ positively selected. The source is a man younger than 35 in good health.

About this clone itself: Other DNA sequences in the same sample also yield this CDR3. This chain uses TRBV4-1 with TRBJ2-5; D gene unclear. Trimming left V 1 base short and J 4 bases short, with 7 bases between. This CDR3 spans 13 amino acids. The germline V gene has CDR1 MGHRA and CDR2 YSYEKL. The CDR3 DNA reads TGCGCCAGCAGCCAAGTCCTGGTAGAGACCCAGTACTTC. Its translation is CASSQVLVETQYF.

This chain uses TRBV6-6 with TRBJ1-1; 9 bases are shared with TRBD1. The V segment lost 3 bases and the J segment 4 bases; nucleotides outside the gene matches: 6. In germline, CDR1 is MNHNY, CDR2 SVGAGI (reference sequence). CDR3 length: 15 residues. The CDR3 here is CASSYSGQGSTEAFF. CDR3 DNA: TGTGCCAGCAGTTATTCCGGACAGGGGAGCACTGAAGCTTTCTTT.

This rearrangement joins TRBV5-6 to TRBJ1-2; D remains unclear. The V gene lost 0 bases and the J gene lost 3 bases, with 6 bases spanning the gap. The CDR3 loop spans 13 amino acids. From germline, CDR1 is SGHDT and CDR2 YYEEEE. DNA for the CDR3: TGTGCCAGCAGCTTGGAACTGGACTATGGCTACACCTTC. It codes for CASSLELDYGYTF.

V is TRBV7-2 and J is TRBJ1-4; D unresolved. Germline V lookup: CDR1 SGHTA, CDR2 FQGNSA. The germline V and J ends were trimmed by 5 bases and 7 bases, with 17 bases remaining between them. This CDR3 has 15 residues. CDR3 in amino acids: CASSPDGLRGEKLFF. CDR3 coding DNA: TGTGCCAGCAGCCCAGACGGGCTGCGGGGTGAAAAACTGTTTTTT.

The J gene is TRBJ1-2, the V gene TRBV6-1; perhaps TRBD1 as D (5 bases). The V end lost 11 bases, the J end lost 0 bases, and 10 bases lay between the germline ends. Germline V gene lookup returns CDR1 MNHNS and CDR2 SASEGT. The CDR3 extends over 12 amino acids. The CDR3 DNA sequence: TGTGCCGTACAGGAAGCTAACTATGGCTACACCTTC. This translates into CAVQEANYGYTF.

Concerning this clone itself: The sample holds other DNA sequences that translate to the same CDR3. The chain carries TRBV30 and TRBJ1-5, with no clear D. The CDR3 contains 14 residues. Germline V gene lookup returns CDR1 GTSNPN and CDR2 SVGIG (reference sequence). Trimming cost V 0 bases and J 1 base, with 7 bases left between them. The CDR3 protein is CAWSVVGSNQPQHF. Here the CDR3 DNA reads TGTGCCTGGAGTGTTGTTGGAAGCAATCAGCCCCAGCATTTT.

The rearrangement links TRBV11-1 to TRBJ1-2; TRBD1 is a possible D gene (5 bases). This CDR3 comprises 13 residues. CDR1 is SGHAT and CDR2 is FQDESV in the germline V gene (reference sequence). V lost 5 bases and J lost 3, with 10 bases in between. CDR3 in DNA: TGTGCCAGCAGCCTGGGAGGGGACTATGGCTACACCTTC. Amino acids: CASSLGGDYGYTF. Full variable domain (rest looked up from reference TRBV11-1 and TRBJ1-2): EAEVAQSPRYKITEKSQAVAFWCDPISGHATLYWYRQILGQGPELLVQFQDESVVDDSQLPKDRFSAERLKGVDSTLKIQPAELGDSAMYLCASSLGGDYGYTFGSGTRLTVV.